This T cell receptor (beta chain) stems from a study of T cell changes during pregnancy in multiple sclerosis (dated by TCRdb to the late 2010s). As for the study more broadly: Changes in the T cell repertoire over the course of pregnancy were examined in this study in women with multiple sclerosis.

Comments on this clone: There is no known antigen for this receptor. Nothing much larger sits one base from this clone, and base qualities are not available.

Libraries were constructed by the immunoSEQ multiplex PCR assay. TCRdb mirrors the immuneACCESS table, restricted to in-frame sequences. Some clones are absent from its copies; in checked studies, under half trace to an unresolved V gene, and the reason for the others is unknown. This sample is represented by roughly 80,000 clones; 93% of them were singletons. About 2.5% of the sample is taken by the ten largest. The sequence derives from a female donor with multiple sclerosis, enrolled in a pregnancy study. The source was peripheral blood, collected in the second trimester of pregnancy.

The sequenced DNA: TGCGCCAGCAGCCCGACAGGGCAGGAGACCCAGTACTTC. The resulting protein is CASSPTGQETQYF. The sequence links TRBV5-1 to TRBJ2-5; 7 junctional bases match TRBD1. Relative to germline, V is missing 4 bases and J is missing 5 bases, with 5 bases of the junction outside any gene match. CDR3 length: 13 amino acids, cysteine to phenylalanine. The read is trimmed to its CDR3 DNA, 39 bases read in frame from base 1. Based on the germline V gene, the CDR1 and CDR2 sequences are SGHRS and YFSETQ.